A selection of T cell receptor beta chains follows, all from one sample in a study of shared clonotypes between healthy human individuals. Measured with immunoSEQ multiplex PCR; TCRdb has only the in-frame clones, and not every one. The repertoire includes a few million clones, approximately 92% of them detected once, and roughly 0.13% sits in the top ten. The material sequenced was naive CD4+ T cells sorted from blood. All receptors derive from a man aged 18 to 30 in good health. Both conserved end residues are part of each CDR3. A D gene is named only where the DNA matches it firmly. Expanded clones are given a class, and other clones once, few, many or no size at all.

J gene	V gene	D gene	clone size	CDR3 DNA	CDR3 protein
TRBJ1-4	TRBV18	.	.	TGTGCCAGCTCACCAGTCCAGGGGAATGAAAAACTGTTTTTT	CASSPVQGNEKLFF
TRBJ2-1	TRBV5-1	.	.	TGCGCCAGCAGCTCCGCCCGGGAGCAGTTCTTC	CASSSAREQFF
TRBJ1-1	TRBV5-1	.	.	TGCGCCAGCAGTGCAGAGGGAACTGAAGCTTTCTTT	CASSAEGTEAFF
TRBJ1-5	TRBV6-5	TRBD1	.	TGTGCCAGCAGTTACGGACCAGGGGGCGATCAGCCCCAGCATTTT	CASSYGPGGDQPQHF
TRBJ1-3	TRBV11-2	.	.	TGTGCCAGCAGGGGGGTTGCAGGGAAAGAAAACACCATATATTTT	CASRGVAGKENTIYF
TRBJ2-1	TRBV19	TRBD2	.	TGTGCCAGTATATCGGCCGGGACTAGTAATGAGCAGTTCTTC	CASISAGTSNEQFF
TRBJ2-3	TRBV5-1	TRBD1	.	TGCGCCAGCAGCACTGGACAGGGGGGAGATACGCAGTATTTT	CASSTGQGGDTQYF
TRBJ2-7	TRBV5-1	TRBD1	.	TGCGCCAGCAGCCCTACGGGACAGGGAAATTACGAGCAGTACTTC	CASSPTGQGNYEQYF
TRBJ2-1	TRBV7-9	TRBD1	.	TGTGCCAGCAGCAGGGGGGACAGGGCCTTCGATGAGCAGTTCTTC	CASSRGDRAFDEQFF
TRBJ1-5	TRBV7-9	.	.	TGTGCCAGCAGCTTAGATCCAGGCAATCAGCCCCAGCATTTT	CASSLDPGNQPQHF
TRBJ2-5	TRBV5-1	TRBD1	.	TGCGCCAGCAGCACTGACAGGGGGCTCAGGGAGACCCAGTACTTC	CASSTDRGLRETQYF
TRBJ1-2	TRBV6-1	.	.	TGTGCCAGCAGTGAAGCTCTGGGGCTTAACTATGGCTACACCTTC	CASSEALGLNYGYTF
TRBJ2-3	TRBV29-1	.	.	TGCAGCGTTGAAACCCAGGGCACGCAGTATTTT	CSVETQGTQYF
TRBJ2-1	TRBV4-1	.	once	TGCGCCAGCAGCCACTACAGGGGGAGGGATGAGCAGTTCTTC	CASSHYRGRDEQFF
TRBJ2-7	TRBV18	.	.	TGTGCCAGCTCACCGGGAGCCGACTACGAGCAGTACTTC	CASSPGADYEQYF
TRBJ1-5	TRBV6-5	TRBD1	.	TGTGCCAGCAGCCTTCCGAGGACAGGGGCTGTTTCCCAGCATTTT	CASSLPRTGAVSQHF
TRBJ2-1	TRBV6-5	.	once	TGTGCCAGCACTTGGGGGTATGAGCAGTTCTTC	CASTWGYEQFF
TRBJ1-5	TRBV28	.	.	TGTGCCAGTGGGGGGCGGAACAATCAGCCCCAGCATTTT	CASGGRNNQPQHF
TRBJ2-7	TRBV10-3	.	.	TGTGCCATCAGTGAGTCCCCCTTGGACGAGCAGTACTTC	CAISESPLDEQYF
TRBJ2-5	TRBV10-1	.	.	TGCGCCAGCAGCGAAGACACTTCTTCTCAAGAGACCCAGTACTTC	CASSEDTSSQETQYF
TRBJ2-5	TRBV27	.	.	TGTGCCAGCAGTTTACACCGGCTGGGCAGGGAATATAGAGAGACCCAGTACTTC	CASSLHRLGREYRETQYF
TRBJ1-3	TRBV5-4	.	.	TGTGCCAGCAGCAAAGACAGAGGAAACACCATATATTTT	CASSKDRGNTIYF
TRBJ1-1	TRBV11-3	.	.	TGTGCCAGCAGCTTATTTTCGGGCACTGAAGCTTTCTTT	CASSLFSGTEAFF
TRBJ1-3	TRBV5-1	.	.	TGCGCCAGCAGCTTGGGGCAGGGGTCAACTGGAAACACCATATATTTT	CASSLGQGSTGNTIYF
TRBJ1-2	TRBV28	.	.	TGTGCCAGCAGCCGCCCGGCAGGGGCCGGCTACACCTTC	CASSRPAGAGYTF
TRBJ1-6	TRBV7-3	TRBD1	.	TGTGCCAGCAGCTGGGCAGGGGGCGCGAATAATTCACCCCTCCACTTT	CASSWAGGANNSPLHF
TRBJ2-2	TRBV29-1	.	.	TGCAGCGTTGCATCCGGCGGGGTAAACACCGGGGAGCTGTTTTTT	CSVASGGVNTGELFF
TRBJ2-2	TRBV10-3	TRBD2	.	TGTGCCATCACGGGACTAGCGGGAGTGGACACCGGGGAGCTGTTTTTT	CAITGLAGVDTGELFF
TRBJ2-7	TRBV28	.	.	TGTGCCAGCAGCTCCAACTCCTACGAGCAGTACTTC	CASSSNSYEQYF
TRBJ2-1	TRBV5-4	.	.	TGTGCCAGCGGTCCCCAGGAGGGGGCCTACAATGAGCAGTTCTTC	CASGPQEGAYNEQFF
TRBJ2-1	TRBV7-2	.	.	TGTGCCAGCAGCTTAGAGGCCGAACCCATCAATGAGCAGTTCTTC	CASSLEAEPINEQFF
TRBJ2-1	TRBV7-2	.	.	TGTGCCAGCAGCTGGGTGCCCAGGACAAGTAGTGAGCAGTTCTTC	CASSWVPRTSSEQFF
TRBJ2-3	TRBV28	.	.	TGTGCCAGCAGTTTAGGGAGCACAGATACGCAGTATTTT	CASSLGSTDTQYF
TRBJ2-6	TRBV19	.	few	TGTGCCAGTAGTATAGTCCAGGGTAGGGCCAACGTCCTGACTTTC	CASSIVQGRANVLTF
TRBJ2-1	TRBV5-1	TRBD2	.	TGCGCCAGCAGCTTAATTCCACTAGCGCAAAATGAGCAGTTCTTC	CASSLIPLAQNEQFF
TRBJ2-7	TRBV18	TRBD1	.	TGTGCCAGCTCACCACGGGGACAGGGTAACTACGAGCAGTACTTC	CASSPRGQGNYEQYF
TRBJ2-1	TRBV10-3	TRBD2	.	TGTGCCATCAGTGAGGGGACTAGCGGGTACAATGAGCAGTTCTTC	CAISEGTSGYNEQFF
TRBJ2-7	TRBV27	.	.	TGTGCCAGCAGTTTATCCCGGACTTCCTACGAGCAGTACTTC	CASSLSRTSYEQYF
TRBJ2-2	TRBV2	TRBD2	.	TGTGCCAGCAGTCCGGGACTAGCCATAAACACCGGGGAGCTGTTTTTT	CASSPGLAINTGELFF
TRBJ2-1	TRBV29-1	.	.	TGCAGCGTTGAAGACATTCAGCTGTTCTTC	CSVEDIQLFF
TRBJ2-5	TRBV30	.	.	TGTGCCTGGAGTGTACGCAACCAAGAGACCCAGTACTTC	CAWSVRNQETQYF
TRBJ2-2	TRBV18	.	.	TGTGCCAGCTCACCAAGCAGTTACACCGGGGAGCTGTTTTTT	CASSPSSYTGELFF
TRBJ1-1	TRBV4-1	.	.	TGCGCCAGCAGCCAAGAACCCGTGTTGACTGAAGCTTTCTTT	CASSQEPVLTEAFF